This TCR beta chain was captured by sequencing in a study of OX40 agonist ivuxolimab in advanced cancers. No patient had autoimmune disease or received systemic immunosuppression. CDR1 and CDR2 from the germline V gene are SGHRS and YFSETQ. This CDR3 has 18 residues. J gave up 5 bases and V 0 bases, and 12 bases lay outside the gene matches. Generated by immunoSEQ multiplex PCR, the TCRdb table keeps only in-frame clones and is missing some. Of tens of thousands of clones in the sample, about 81% were seen once. Of note for this clone: The antigen is not known.

Study-wide results and caveats: At doses 0.1 to 3.0 mg/kg, CD4+ and CD8+ clones expanded. Some nonresponders also had low normalized T-cell clonal expansion. The 0.1-3.0 mg/kg partial responders had among the lowest clonal expansion.

The J gene is TRBJ2-7, the V gene TRBV5-1, with 12 bases identical to TRBD1. The sequencing used CD4+ or CD8+ T cells sorted from blood, collected in a trial of the OX40 agonist ivuxolimab. The TCR comes from an adult with an advanced solid tumor such as melanoma, head and neck, liver or kidney cancer. CDR3 sequence: CASSLVGRTGQGADEQYF. CDR3 DNA: TGCGCCAGCAGCTTGGTCGGTCGGACGGGACAGGGGGCGGACGAGCAGTACTTC.